This section outlines one T cell receptor beta chain sequence together with its context. Its antigen is unidentified. Multiplex touch-down PCR with TRB-A/B primers amplified rearranged V-D-J TRB sequences. MiXCR, run by TCRdb on the multiplex PCR reads, gives a single entry per CDR3 protein. Here the sample spans 2,600 or so distinct CDR3 sequences, roughly 49% being singletons. The template was genomic DNA from peripheral blood, not RNA. This entry belongs to a study of T cell repertoires in aging, cancer and after chemotherapy. The wider study: Pre- and post-chemotherapy samples were paired from chronic lymphocytic leukemia patients treated with fludarabine- or bendamustine-based regimens.

Study results and limitations: These repertoire data do not allow conclusions about immunological memory after chemotherapy. Compared with age-matched healthy donors, untreated hematological or solid cancer patients showed higher blood TCR clonality.

Specimen: blood. The receptor was derived from a human donor with a blood cancer.

DNA of the CDR3: TGTGCCATCAGCGCGGGACAGGCCTACGAGCAGTACTTC. Encoded protein: CAISAGQAYEQYF. The chain combines TRBV6-5 with TRBJ2-7; 8 positions agree with TRBD1. Trimming cost V 10 bases and J 2 bases; bases outside gene matches: 7. Germline V gene data show CDR1 as MNHEY and CDR2 as SVGAGI. The CDR3 length is 13 residues.